This T cell receptor (beta chain) comes out of a study of radiotherapy plus CTLA-4 blockade in lung cancer (dated by TCRdb to 2017 to 2018). In the study overall: Among enrolled patients, under 20% had an objective response and roughly 30% reached disease control. The paper as a whole reports these results and caveats: After treatment with radiotherapy and ipilimumab, TCR clones that came from tumors expanded in the peripheral blood. Increased serum interferon-beta after radiation, together with early dynamic changes in blood T cell clones, were reported to be the strongest predictors of response.

Receptors were amplified or captured by the immunoSEQ multiplex PCR assay. The table was pulled from immuneACCESS by TCRdb, which kept in-frame rearrangements only. Such tables lose some clones; where checked, under half of the loss comes from unresolved V genes, and the rest has no known cause. Present in this sample are about 68,000 clones, 79% of which were seen just once. The ten largest make up under 10% of the sample. The study tested focal radiation therapy combined with CTLA-4 blockade (ipilimumab) in patients with chemo-refractory metastatic non-small-cell lung cancer. The germline V gene supplies CDR1 MDHEN and CDR2 SYDVKM. The V end gives up 6 bases and the J end 2 bases, leaving 5 bases in the junction not matched to a gene. From the cysteine through the phenylalanine, the CDR3 covers 14 amino acids. Kept here is only the CDR3 DNA, which spans 42 bases and is read in frame from base 1.

This clone was detected only once. Its target antigen remains unknown. Base quality data are lacking; no much larger clone is found one base away. The TCR originated in a human donor with non-small cell lung cancer who had a complete response to radiotherapy plus ipilimumab. Sequenced material: peripheral blood, taken from a patient treated with radiotherapy plus ipilimumab. The chain is encoded by TRBV28 joined to TRBJ1-2, with 8 central nucleotides matching TRBD1. The CDR3: CASSRQGTNYGYTF. The nucleotide sequence reads as follows: TGTGCCAGCAGCCGACAGGGGACGAACTATGGCTACACCTTC.